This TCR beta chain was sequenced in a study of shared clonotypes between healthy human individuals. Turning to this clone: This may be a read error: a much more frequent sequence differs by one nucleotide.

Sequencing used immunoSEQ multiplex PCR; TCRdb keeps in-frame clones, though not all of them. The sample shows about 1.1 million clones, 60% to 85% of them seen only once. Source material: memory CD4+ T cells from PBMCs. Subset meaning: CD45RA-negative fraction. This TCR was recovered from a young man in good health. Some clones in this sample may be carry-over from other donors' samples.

CDR3 nucleotide sequence: TGTGCCAGCAGTGAAGAAAAACTGTTTTTT. It is translated as CASSEEKLFF. The gene calls are TRBV6-5 and TRBJ1-4, with no clear D. The germline gives CDR1 MNHEY, CDR2 SVGAGI. Deletions cut 5 bases from V and 8 bases from J, with 3 bases between. CDR3 size: 10 residues.